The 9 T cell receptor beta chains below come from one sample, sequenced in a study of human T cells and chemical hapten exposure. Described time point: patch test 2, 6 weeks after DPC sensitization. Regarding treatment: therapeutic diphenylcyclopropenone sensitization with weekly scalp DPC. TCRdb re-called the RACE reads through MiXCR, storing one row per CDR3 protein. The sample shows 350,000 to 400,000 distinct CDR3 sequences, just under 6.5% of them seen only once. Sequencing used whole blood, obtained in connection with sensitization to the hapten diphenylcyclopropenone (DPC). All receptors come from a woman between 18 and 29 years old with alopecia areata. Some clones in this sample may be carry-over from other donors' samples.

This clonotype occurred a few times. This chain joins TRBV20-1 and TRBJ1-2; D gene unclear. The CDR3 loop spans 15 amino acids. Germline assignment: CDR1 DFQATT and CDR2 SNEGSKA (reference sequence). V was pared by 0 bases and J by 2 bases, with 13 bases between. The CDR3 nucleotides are TGCAGTGCTAGAGATCGGTCGGGGATGAACTATGGCTACACCTTC. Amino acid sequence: CSARDRSGMNYGYTF.

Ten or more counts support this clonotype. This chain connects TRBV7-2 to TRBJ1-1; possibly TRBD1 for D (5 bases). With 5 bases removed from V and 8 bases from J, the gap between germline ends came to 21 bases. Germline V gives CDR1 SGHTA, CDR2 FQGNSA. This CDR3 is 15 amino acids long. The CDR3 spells CASSGPGFPTVEAFF. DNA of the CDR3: TGTGCCAGCAGCGGGCCAGGGTTCCCTACCGTCGAAGCTTTCTTT.

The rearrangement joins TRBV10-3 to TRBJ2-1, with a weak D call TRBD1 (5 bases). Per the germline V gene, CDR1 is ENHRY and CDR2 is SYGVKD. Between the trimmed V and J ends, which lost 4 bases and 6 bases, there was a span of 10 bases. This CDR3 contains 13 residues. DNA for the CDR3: TGTGCCATCAGTGTGCTAGGGGTCAATGAGCAGTTCTTC. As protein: CAISVLGVNEQFF.

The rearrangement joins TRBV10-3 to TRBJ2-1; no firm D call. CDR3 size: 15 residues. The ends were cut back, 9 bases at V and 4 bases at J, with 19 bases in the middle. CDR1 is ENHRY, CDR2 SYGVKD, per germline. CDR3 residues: CAISPNQREYNEQFF. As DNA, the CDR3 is TGTGCCATAAGTCCAAACCAGAGAGAATACAATGAGCAGTTCTTC.

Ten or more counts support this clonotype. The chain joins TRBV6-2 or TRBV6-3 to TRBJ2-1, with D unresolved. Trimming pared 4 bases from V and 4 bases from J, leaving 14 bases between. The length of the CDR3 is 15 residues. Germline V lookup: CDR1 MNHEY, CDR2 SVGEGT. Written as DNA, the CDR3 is TGTGCCAGCAGTTCTCTTTCTCGGATTTACAATGAGCAGTTCTTC. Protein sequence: CASSSLSRIYNEQFF.

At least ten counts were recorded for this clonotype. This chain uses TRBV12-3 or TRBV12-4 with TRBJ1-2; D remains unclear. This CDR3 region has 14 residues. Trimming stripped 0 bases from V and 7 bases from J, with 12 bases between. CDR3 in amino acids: CASSLALIEGGYTF. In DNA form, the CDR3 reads TGTGCCAGCAGTTTAGCGCTAATTGAAGGTGGCTACACCTTC.

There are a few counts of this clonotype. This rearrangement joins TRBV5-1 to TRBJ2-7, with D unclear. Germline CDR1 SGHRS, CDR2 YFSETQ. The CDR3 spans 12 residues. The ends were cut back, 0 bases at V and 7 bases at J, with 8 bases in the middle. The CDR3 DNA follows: TGCGCCAGCAGCTTGGACCACGTAGAGCAGTACTTC. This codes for CASSLDHVEQYF.

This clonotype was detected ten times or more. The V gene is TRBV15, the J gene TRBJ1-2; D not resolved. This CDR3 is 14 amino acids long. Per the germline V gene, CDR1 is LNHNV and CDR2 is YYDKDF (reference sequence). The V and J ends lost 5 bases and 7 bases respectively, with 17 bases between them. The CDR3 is CATSGVAGEVGYTF. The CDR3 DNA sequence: TGTGCCACCAGCGGGGTCGCCGGGGAAGTTGGCTACACCTTC.

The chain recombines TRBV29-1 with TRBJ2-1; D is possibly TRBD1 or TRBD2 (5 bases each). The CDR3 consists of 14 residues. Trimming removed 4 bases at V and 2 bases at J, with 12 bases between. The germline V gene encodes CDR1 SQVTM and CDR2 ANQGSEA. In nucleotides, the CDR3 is TGCAGCGTTGTGGGGACCTTAGCCTACAATGAGCAGTTCTTC. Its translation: CSVVGTLAYNEQFF.